This T cell receptor (beta chain) was retrieved from a study of long-term antiretroviral therapy in people with HIV. General observations from the study: Neither ART adherence, viral resistance nor therapy changes were documented.

With V trimmed by 2 bases and J by 2 bases, 6 bases remained unmatched. The CDR3 spans 15 residues. Germline V lookup: CDR1 SGHDT, CDR2 YYEEEE. Participants with HIV, all of them, were treated in the United States. Investigators performed immunoSEQ version v3.0 at survey level. Using immunoSEQ multiplex PCR, the repertoire was profiled, and TCRdb retains in-frame clones only, with some absent. The sample yields 25,000 to 35,000 clones, more than 85% seen once. This clone was detected only once. Its antigen remains unknown. The V gene is TRBV5-6, the J gene TRBJ2-5; 7 bases line up with TRBD1. The sample consisted of unsorted PBMCs, taken roughly 5 years before starting antiretroviral therapy. This sequence was found in a man aged 45-65 years with HIV. CDR3 residues: CASSLALGQQETQYF. In nucleotides, the CDR3 is TGTGCCAGCAGCTTAGCTTTGGGACAGCAAGAGACCCAGTACTTC.